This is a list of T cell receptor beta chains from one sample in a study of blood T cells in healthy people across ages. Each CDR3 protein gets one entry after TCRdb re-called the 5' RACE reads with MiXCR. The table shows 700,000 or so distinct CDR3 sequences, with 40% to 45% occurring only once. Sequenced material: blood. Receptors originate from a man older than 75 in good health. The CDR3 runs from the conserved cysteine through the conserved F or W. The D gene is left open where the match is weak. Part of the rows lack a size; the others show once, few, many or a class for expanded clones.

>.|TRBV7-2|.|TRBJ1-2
TGTACCAGCAGCTTAGTCGCAGGGGACGGCTACACCTTC
CTSSLVAGDGYTF
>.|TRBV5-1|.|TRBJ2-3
TGCGCCAGCAGCTTGGTGGCCCAAGGAGGGACAGATACGCAGTATTTT
CASSLVAQGGTDTQYF
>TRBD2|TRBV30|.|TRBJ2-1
TGTGCCTGGAGTGTACCTGGACTAGCTCACCACAATGAGCAGTTCTTC
CAWSVPGLAHHNEQFF
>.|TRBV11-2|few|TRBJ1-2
TGTGCCAGCACCCCCCCAGGGGTAAGCTATGGCTACACCTTC
CASTPPGVSYGYTF
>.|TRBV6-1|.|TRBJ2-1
TGTGCCAGCAGTGAAGGAAGTCGTGGGGAGCAGTTCTTC
CASSEGSRGEQFF
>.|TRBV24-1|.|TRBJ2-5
TGTGCCACCAGTGAGGCTTTCGGGACCCAGTACTTC
CATSEAFGTQYF
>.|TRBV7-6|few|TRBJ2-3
TGTGCCAGCAGCTTAGCGTATCGGACAGATACGCAGTATTTT
CASSLAYRTDTQYF
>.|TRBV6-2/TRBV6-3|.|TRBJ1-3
TGTGCCAGCAGACCCTTGGACAGAACCGCCTCTGGAAACACCATATATTTT
CASRPLDRTASGNTIYF
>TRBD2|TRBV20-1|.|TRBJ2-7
TGCAGTGCTAGGGGCGGGAGAATTAACTACGAGCAGTACTTC
CSARGGRINYEQYF
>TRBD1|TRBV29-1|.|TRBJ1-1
TGCAGCACCGACAGGGGGCAAGACGCTGAAGCTTTCTTT
CSTDRGQDAEAFF
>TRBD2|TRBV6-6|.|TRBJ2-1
TGTGCCAGCAAATTAGCGGGGTCGAGGGATGAGCAGTTCTTC
CASKLAGSRDEQFF